This T cell receptor beta chain is drawn from a study of T cell clones after liver transplantation. Study overall: Subjects received no induction therapy and standard immunosuppression until randomization at 12-24 months post-transplant.

The method was immunoSEQ multiplex PCR; TCRdb's version includes in-frame clones alone and lacks a portion of them. This table has 85,000 to 130,000 clones, approximately 78% appearing once. The V end lost 0 bases, the J end lost 0 bases, and 9 bases lay between the germline ends. The CDR3 is made up of 15 amino acids. Germline assignment: CDR1 SGHNT and CDR2 YYREEE (reference sequence). This chain connects TRBV5-4 to TRBJ1-1; D is ambiguous. The sample here was CD4+ T cells from blood, taken before liver transplant. The source is a human donor who received a liver transplant. The CDR3 sequence is CASSLGSLMNTEAFF. The CDR3 nucleotides are TGTGCCAGCAGCTTGGGCAGCCTTATGAACACTGAAGCTTTCTTT. Combining the CDR3 with reference TRBV5-4 and TRBJ1-1 gives the whole variable domain ETGVTQSPTHLIKTRGQQVTLRCSSQSGHNTVSWYQQALGQGPQFIFQYYREEENGRGNFPPRFSGLQFPNYSSELNVNALELDDSALYLCASSLGSLMNTEAFFGQGTRLTVV.